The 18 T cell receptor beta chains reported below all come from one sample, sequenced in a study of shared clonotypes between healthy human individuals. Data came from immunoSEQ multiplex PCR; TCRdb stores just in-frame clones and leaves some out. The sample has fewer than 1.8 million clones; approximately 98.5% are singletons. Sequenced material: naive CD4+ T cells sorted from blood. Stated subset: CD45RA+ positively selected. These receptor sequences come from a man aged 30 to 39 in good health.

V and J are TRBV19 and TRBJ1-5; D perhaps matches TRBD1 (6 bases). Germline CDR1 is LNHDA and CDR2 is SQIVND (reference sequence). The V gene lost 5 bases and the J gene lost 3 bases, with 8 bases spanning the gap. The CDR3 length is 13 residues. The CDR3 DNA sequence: TGTGCCAGTAGTTACAGGGCCAATCAGCCCCAGCATTTT. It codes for CASSYRANQPQHF.

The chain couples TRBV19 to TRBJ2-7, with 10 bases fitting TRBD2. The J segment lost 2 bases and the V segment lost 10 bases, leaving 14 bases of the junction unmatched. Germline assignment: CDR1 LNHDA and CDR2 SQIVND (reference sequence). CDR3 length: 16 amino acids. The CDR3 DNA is TGTGCCACCAGAGGGGCTAGCGGGAGAGTCCCCTACGAGCAGTACTTC. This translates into CATRGASGRVPYEQYF.

The DNA of the CDR3 is TGTGCCAGCAGCCCGGTGGTAGCGGGGAATACGCAGTATTTT. Its protein is CASSPVVAGNTQYF. V and J are TRBV9 and TRBJ2-3, with 8 nucleotides matching TRBD2. J lost 7 bases, V lost 4 bases, and 8 bases had no gene match. The V gene's germline CDR1 is SGDLS and CDR2 YYNGEE. The CDR3 totals 14 residues.

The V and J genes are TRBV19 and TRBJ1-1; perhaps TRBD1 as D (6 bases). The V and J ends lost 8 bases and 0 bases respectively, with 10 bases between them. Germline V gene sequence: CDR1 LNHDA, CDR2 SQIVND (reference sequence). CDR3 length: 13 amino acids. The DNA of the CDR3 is TGTGCCAGTGGACAGCGTTTGAACACTGAAGCTTTCTTT. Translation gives CASGQRLNTEAFF.

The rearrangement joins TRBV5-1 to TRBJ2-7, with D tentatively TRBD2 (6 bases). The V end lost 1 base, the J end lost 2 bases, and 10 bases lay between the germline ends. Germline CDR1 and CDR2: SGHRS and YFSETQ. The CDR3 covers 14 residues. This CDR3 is CASSLRLGPYEQYF. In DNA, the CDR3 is TGCGCCAGCAGCTTGCGACTAGGACCCTACGAGCAGTACTTC.

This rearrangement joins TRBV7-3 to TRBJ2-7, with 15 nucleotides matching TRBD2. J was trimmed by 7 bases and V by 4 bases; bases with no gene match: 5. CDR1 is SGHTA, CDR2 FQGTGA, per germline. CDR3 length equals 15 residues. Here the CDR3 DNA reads TGTGCCAGCAGCTCGGCCGGGACTAGCGGGAGGGAGCAGTACTTC. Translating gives CASSSAGTSGREQYF.

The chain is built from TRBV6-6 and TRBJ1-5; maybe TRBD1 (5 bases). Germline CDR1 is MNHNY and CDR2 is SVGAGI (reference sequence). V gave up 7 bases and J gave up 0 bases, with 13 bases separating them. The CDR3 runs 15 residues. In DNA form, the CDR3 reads TGTGCCAGCACGACAGACAGAAATAGCAATCAGCCCCAGCATTTT. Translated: CASTTDRNSNQPQHF.

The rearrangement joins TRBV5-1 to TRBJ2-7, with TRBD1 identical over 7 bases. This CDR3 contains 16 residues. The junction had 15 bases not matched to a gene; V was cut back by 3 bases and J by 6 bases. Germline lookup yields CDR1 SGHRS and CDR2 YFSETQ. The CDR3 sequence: CASSSHRDSTFSEQYF. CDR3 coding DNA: TGCGCCAGCAGCTCCCACCGGGACAGTACCTTTAGCGAGCAGTACTTC.

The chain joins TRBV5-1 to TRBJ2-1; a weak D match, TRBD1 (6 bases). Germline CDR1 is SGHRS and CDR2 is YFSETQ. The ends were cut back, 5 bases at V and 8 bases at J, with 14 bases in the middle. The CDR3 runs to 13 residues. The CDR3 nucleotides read TGCGCCAGCAGTCCGTACAGGGACCATGAGCAGTTCTTC. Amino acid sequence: CASSPYRDHEQFF.

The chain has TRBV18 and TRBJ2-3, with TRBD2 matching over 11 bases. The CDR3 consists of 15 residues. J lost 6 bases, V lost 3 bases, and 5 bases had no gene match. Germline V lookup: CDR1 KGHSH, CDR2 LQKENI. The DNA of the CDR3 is TGTGCCAGCTCACCCATAGCGGGAGGGCCCGATACGCAGTATTTT. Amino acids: CASSPIAGGPDTQYF. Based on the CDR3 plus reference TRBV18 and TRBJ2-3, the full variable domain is NAGVMQNPRHLVRRRGQEARLRCSPMKGHSHVYWYRQLPEEGLKFMVYLQKENIIDESGMPKERFSAEFPKEGPSILRIQQVVRGDSAAYFCASSPIAGGPDTQYFGPGTRLTVL.

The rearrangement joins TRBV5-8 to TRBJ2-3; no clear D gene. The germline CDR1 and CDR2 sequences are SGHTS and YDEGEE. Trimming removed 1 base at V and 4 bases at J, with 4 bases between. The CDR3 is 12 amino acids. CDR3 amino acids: CASSLFADTQYF. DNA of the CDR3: TGTGCCAGCAGCTTGTTTGCAGATACGCAGTATTTT.

CDR3 region: CASSLYSGNVYEQYF. Written as DNA, the CDR3 is TGTGCCAGCAGCTTATATTCAGGGAACGTCTACGAGCAGTACTTC. This chain connects TRBV7-9 to TRBJ2-7; the D gene is possibly TRBD1 (5 bases). The V and J ends lost 2 bases and 3 bases respectively, with 14 bases between them. Per germline, CDR1 SEHNR and CDR2 FQNEAQ (reference sequence). This CDR3 is built from 15 residues. Complete variable domain (other parts from reference TRBV7-9 and TRBJ2-7): DTGVSQNPRHKITKRGQNVTFRCDPISEHNRLYWYRQTLGQGPEFLTYFQNEAQLEKSRLLSDRFSAERPKGSFSTLEIQRTEQGDSAMYLCASSLYSGNVYEQYFGPGTRLTVT.

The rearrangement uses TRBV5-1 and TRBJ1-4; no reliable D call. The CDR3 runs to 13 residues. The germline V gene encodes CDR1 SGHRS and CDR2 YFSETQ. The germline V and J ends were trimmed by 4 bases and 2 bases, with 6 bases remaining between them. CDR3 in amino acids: CASSTGTNEKLFF. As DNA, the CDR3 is TGCGCCAGCAGCACGGGGACTAATGAAAAACTGTTTTTT.

The CDR3 nucleotides are TGTGCCAGCTCACCGTTTGGGGGTGCTTGGACTGAAGCTTTCTTT. This encodes CASSPFGGAWTEAFF. V usage is TRBV18 and J usage is TRBJ1-1; a possible D gene is TRBD1 (5 bases). V was shortened by 3 bases and J by 5 bases, with 16 bases between the two germline ends. Per germline, CDR1 KGHSH and CDR2 LQKENI. The CDR3 totals 15 residues. The whole variable domain, remainder taken from reference TRBV18 and TRBJ1-1, is NAGVMQNPRHLVRRRGQEARLRCSPMKGHSHVYWYRQLPEEGLKFMVYLQKENIIDESGMPKERFSAEFPKEGPSILRIQQVVRGDSAAYFCASSPFGGAWTEAFFGQGTRLTVV.

Written as DNA, the CDR3 is TGTGCCAGCTCACCAGTTGGAGCAGGGTATTACAATGAGCAGTTCTTC. Amino acid sequence: CASSPVGAGYYNEQFF. The rearrangement links TRBV18 to TRBJ2-1, with a tentative D call TRBD1 (5 bases). The germline V gene has CDR1 KGHSH and CDR2 LQKENI. Trimming removed 2 bases at V and 4 bases at J, with 15 bases between. The CDR3 sequence is 16 residues long.

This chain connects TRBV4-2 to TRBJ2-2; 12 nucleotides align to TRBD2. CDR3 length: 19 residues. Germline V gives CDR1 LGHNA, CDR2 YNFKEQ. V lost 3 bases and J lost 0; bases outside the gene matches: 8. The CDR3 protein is CASSHPGLAGPTNTGELFF. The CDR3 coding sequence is TGTGCCAGCAGCCACCCCGGACTAGCGGGACCCACGAACACCGGGGAGCTGTTTTTT.

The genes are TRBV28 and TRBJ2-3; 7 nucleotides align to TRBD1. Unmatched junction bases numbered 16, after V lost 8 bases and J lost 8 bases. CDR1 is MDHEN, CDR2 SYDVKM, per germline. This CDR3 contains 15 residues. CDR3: CASGRRDRVRVTQYF. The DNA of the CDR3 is TGTGCCAGCGGACGGCGTGACAGGGTCAGGGTTACGCAGTATTTT.

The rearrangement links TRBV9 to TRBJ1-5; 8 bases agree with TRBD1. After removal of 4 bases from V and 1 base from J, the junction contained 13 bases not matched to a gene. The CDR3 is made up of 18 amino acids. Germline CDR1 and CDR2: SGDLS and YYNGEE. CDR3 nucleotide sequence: TGTGCCAGCAGCATTACCGGGACAGGAGTTGTAAGCAATCAGCCCCAGCATTTT. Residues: CASSITGTGVVSNQPQHF.